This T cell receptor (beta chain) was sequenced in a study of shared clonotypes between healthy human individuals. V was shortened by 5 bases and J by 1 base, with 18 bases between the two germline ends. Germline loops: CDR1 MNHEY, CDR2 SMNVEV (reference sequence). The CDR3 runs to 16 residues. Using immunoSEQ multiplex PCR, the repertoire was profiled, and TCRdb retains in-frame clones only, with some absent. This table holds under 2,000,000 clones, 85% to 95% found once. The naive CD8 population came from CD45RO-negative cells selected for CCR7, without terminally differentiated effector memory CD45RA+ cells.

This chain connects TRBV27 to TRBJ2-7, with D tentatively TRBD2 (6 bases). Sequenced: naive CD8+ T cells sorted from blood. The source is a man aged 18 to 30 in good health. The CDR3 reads CASSASLGEASYEQYF. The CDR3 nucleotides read TGTGCCAGCAGTGCCTCCCTAGGGGAGGCGTCCTACGAGCAGTACTTC.